One and the same sample provided the 30 T cell receptor beta chains below, sequenced in a study of blood T cell repertoires in COVID-19 (dated by TCRdb to about 2020). The library was obtained by the immunoSEQ multiplex PCR assay. As stored in TCRdb, this immuneACCESS dataset retains in-frame rearrangements with V and J assigned. A fraction of the clones does not appear; measured against another copy, unresolved V genes explain less than half of the discrepancy, and the remainder lacks a known reason. The table for this sample lists 200,000 to 300,000 clones; roughly nine tenths of them were counted only once. Jointly, the top ten make up 6.2% of the sample. Source material: peripheral blood. The receptors come from a man in his sixties with acute or convalescent COVID-19.

This chain uses TRBV7-9 with TRBJ1-2; 7 bases are shared with TRBD1. With 0 bases clipped from V and 8 bases from J, the junction kept 3 bases outside the gene matches. In germline, CDR1 is SEHNR, CDR2 FQNEAQ (reference sequence). CDR3 length equals 13 residues. CDR3 coding DNA: TGTGCCAGCAGCTTAGCGTCAGGGGGAGGCTACACCTTC. It specifies CASSLASGGGYTF.

The chain recombines TRBV6-6 with TRBJ2-2; D is possibly TRBD2 (5 bases). This CDR3 comprises 14 residues. V was cut by 0 bases and J by 5 bases, with 7 bases left in between. CDR1 is MNHNY, CDR2 SVGAGI, per germline (reference sequence). The CDR3 loop reads CASSYSRGTGELFF. DNA of the CDR3: TGTGCCAGCAGTTACTCTCGCGGGACCGGGGAGCTGTTTTTT.

This sequence joins TRBV5-4 and TRBJ1-1; TRBD1 aligns across 9 bases. The CDR3 runs 13 residues. The junction had 7 bases not matched to a gene; V was cut back by 3 bases and J by 10 bases. From germline, CDR1 is SGHNT and CDR2 YYREEE (reference sequence). CDR3 amino acids: CASSWDRAQGAFF. DNA for the CDR3: TGTGCCAGCAGCTGGGACAGGGCCCAAGGAGCTTTCTTT.

The CDR3 loop is CAGSRDRTEAFF. DNA of the CDR3: TGTGCCGGCTCCCGGGATCGGACTGAAGCTTTCTTT. The gene calls are TRBV2 and TRBJ1-1; D is unclear. The CDR3 is made up of 12 amino acids. Trimming stripped 11 bases from V and 5 bases from J, with 15 bases between. Looked up from germline, CDR1 is SNHLY and CDR2 is FYNNEI.

This clone came up once. The chain employs TRBV5-1 and TRBJ1-6, with no clear D. The CDR3 runs to 14 residues. Trimming removed 4 bases at V and 10 bases at J, with 15 bases between. CDR1 is SGHRS, CDR2 YFSETQ, per germline. CDR3 sequence reads: CASSQEGTLSPLHF. The CDR3 region has the DNA TGCGCCAGCAGCCAGGAGGGAACTTTATCACCCCTCCACTTT. The full variable domain, with the rest looked up from reference TRBV5-1 and TRBJ1-6, is KAGVTQTPRYLIKTRGQQVTLSCSPISGHRSVSWYQQTPGQGLQFLFEYFSETQRNKGNFPGRFSGRQFSNSRSEMNVSTLELGDSALYLCASSQEGTLSPLHFGNGTRLTVT.

The chain couples TRBV28 to TRBJ1-5, with TRBD1 as a possible D gene (5 bases). CDR1 is MDHEN and CDR2 is SYDVKM in the germline V gene. The CDR3 is 17 residues long. Trimming cost V 5 bases and J 0 bases, with 17 bases left between them. For the CDR3, the DNA is TGTGCCAGCAGTAGTGTACTGCAGGGCCCTAGCAATCAGCCCCAGCATTTT. This gives the protein CASSSVLQGPSNQPQHF.

The chain recombines TRBV6-5 with TRBJ1-1; D ambiguous. The germline V and J ends were trimmed by 8 bases and 1 base, with 14 bases remaining between them. Germline assignment: CDR1 MNHEY and CDR2 SVGAGI. The CDR3 contains 14 residues. The DNA of the CDR3 is TGTGCCAGCGGGCGACCTGGGTGGAACACTGAAGCTTTCTTT. Protein product: CASGRPGWNTEAFF.

The V gene is TRBV11-3, the J gene TRBJ2-7; perhaps TRBD1 as D (5 bases). Germline V CDR1 and CDR2: SGHNT, YENEEA. The CDR3 consists of 13 residues. Trimming cost V 4 bases and J 6 bases, with 13 bases left between them. Written as DNA, the CDR3 is TGTGCCAGCAGCTCCAGGGTGGAGTTCGAGCAGTACTTC. As protein: CASSSRVEFEQYF.

The chain joins TRBV28 to TRBJ2-2; TRBD1 matches at 12 bases. The CDR3 runs to 16 residues. V was clipped by 5 bases and J by 9 bases; unmatched bases: 10. Germline V lookup: CDR1 MDHEN, CDR2 SYDVKM. The CDR3 DNA is TGTGCCAGCAGTAATTGGGACAGGGGGCGCCTCAGGGAGCTGTTTTTT. This encodes CASSNWDRGRLRELFF.

The chain uses TRBV6-5 and TRBJ1-4, with 9 bases lining up with TRBD1. The CDR3 covers 15 residues. The V gene's germline CDR1 is MNHEY and CDR2 SVGAGI. J lost 8 bases, V lost 5 bases, and 9 bases had no gene match. DNA for the CDR3: TGTGCCAGCAGTACAAGGGGACAGGGCGGGGAAAAACTGTTTTTT. Its translation is CASSTRGQGGEKLFF.

As to this clone: Relative to the germline gene, one junction end is altered; a read error may explain this. This CDR3 is CASRESGDFNEKLFF. DNA for the CDR3: TGCGCCAGCAGGGAGTCAGGAGACTTTAATGAAAAACTGTTTTTT. J is TRBJ1-4 and V is TRBV10-2, with no clear D. This CDR3 region has 15 residues. Looked up from germline, CDR1 is WSHSY and CDR2 is SAAADI.

This clone is a singleton in its sample. The V and J genes are TRBV7-9 and TRBJ2-3; D is possibly TRBD1 (5 bases). Germline CDR1 reads SEHNR; CDR2 reads FQNEAQ (reference sequence). This CDR3 region has 15 residues. Deletions cut 5 bases from V and 2 bases from J, with 14 bases between. This chain's CDR3 is CASSPNDRLTDTQYF. CDR3 sequence (DNA): TGTGCCAGCAGCCCAAACGACAGACTCACAGATACGCAGTATTTT.

This clone appeared a few times. V usage is TRBV27 and J usage is TRBJ2-2, with 7 bases lining up with TRBD1. Germline assignment: CDR1 MNHEY and CDR2 SMNVEV (reference sequence). CDR3 length equals 14 residues. Trimming took 6 bases from V and 5 from J; bases not matched to a gene: 6. CDR3 bases: TGTGCCAGCAGATCCAAGGGACAGACCGGGGAGCTGTTTTTT. It specifies CASRSKGQTGELFF.

This clone was seen a single time. The chain links TRBV5-6 to TRBJ2-7; D is perhaps TRBD1 (5 bases). This CDR3 comprises 13 residues. The V end lost 4 bases, the J end lost 7 bases, and 15 bases lay between the germline ends. CDR1 is SGHDT, CDR2 YYEEEE, per germline. This CDR3 is CASSAWSGKEQYF. The CDR3 bases are TGTGCCAGCAGCGCGTGGTCAGGGAAGGAGCAGTACTTC.

The chain has TRBV28 and TRBJ2-1, with 9 bases aligning to TRBD2. This CDR3 region has 18 residues. Trimming removed 4 bases from V and 5 bases from J; junction bases left unmatched: 15. Germline V gene lookup returns CDR1 MDHEN and CDR2 SYDVKM. In DNA, the CDR3 is TGTGCCAGCAGTTCCGCCTATTTGCGGGAGGGCCAAGACAATGAGCAGTTCTTC. Translating gives CASSSAYLREGQDNEQFF.

This clone has a handful of counts. This rearrangement joins TRBV30 to TRBJ1-2, with D perhaps TRBD1 (6 bases). The CDR3 consists of 13 residues. Germline V lookup: CDR1 GTSNPN, CDR2 SVGIG (reference sequence). V was clipped by 4 bases and J by 2 bases, with 11 bases between them. CDR3 amino acids: CAWKRGWNYGYTF. The CDR3 region has the DNA TGTGCCTGGAAAAGGGGGTGGAACTATGGCTACACCTTC. Full variable domain (rest looked up from reference TRBV30 and TRBJ1-2): SQTIHQWPATLVQPVGSPLSLECTVEGTSNPNLYWYRQAAGRGLQLLFYSVGIGQISSEVPQNLSASRPQDRQFILSSKKLLLSDSGFYLCAWKRGWNYGYTFGSGTRLTVV.

This chain's CDR3 is CASSQAGAGNTIYF. For the CDR3, the DNA is TGCGCCAGCAGCCAAGCGGGTGCTGGAAACACCATATATTTT. The chain has TRBV4-1 and TRBJ1-3; D uncertain. This CDR3 comprises 14 residues. Trimming pared 1 base from V and 2 bases from J, leaving 6 bases between. Germline CDR1 reads MGHRA; CDR2 reads YSYEKL.

The chain is built from TRBV27 and TRBJ2-7; possibly TRBD1 for D (6 bases). V lost 3 bases and J lost 4, with 13 bases in between. This CDR3 is built from 14 residues. Per germline, CDR1 MNHEY and CDR2 SMNVEV (reference sequence). CDR3: CASSLDTGQYEQYF. The DNA of the CDR3 is TGTGCCAGCAGTTTGGACACGGGACAATACGAGCAGTACTTC.

J is TRBJ2-7 and V is TRBV27; D unresolved. Deletions cut 3 bases from V and 0 bases from J, with 6 bases between. Germline CDR1 and CDR2: MNHEY and SMNVEV (reference sequence). This CDR3 contains 13 residues. Here the CDR3 DNA reads TGTGCCAGCAGTTTCTCCCCCTCCTACGAGCAGTACTTC. This translates into CASSFSPSYEQYF.

This chain uses TRBV27 with TRBJ2-1, with D tentatively TRBD2 (5 bases). Trimming shortened V by 4 bases and J by 3 bases, and 10 bases separated the two germline ends. Per germline, CDR1 MNHEY and CDR2 SMNVEV (reference sequence). CDR3 length: 14 amino acids. In DNA, the CDR3 is TGTGCCAGCAGTTCCTACGGGGACTACAATGAGCAGTTCTTC. Translated: CASSSYGDYNEQFF.

The chain couples TRBV19 to TRBJ2-1, with D perhaps matching TRBD1 (5 bases). Trimming pared 2 bases from V and 0 bases from J, leaving 8 bases between. Germline V gene sequence: CDR1 LNHDA, CDR2 SQIVND (reference sequence). The CDR3 consists of 15 residues. The CDR3 sequence is CASSIRGSSYNEQFF. CDR3 nucleotide sequence: TGTGCCAGTAGTATAAGGGGAAGCTCCTACAATGAGCAGTTCTTC.

The gene calls are TRBV27 and TRBJ2-7; a weak D match, TRBD1 (5 bases). CDR1 and CDR2 from the germline V gene are MNHEY and SMNVEV (reference sequence). V lost 6 bases, J lost 3 bases, and 12 bases lay in between. The CDR3 totals 13 residues. Here the CDR3 DNA reads TGTGCCAGCAGCTCAGGGTCTGTCTACGAGCAGTACTTC. Amino acids: CASSSGSVYEQYF.

This CDR3 reads CASSATGLAGYSEQFF. The CDR3 region has the DNA TGTGCCAGCAGTGCGACGGGACTAGCGGGATATAGTGAGCAGTTCTTC. The V call is TRBV25-1, the J call TRBJ2-1; 13 bases are a match to TRBD2. CDR1 and CDR2 from the germline V gene are MGHDK and SYGVNS. V dropped 4 bases and J dropped 9; count of bases not matched to a gene: 9. The CDR3 covers 16 residues.

The genes are TRBV7-2 and TRBJ2-3, with 11 bases fitting TRBD2. V dropped 6 bases and J dropped 2; count of bases not matched to a gene: 4. The CDR3 contains 15 residues. Germline loops: CDR1 SGHTA, CDR2 FQGNSA. CDR3 nucleotides: TGTGCCAGCAGTCGACTAGCGGGACTCACAGATACGCAGTATTTT. As protein: CASSRLAGLTDTQYF.

The chain couples TRBV9 to TRBJ1-1; TRBD1 agrees at 7 bases. This CDR3 has 14 amino acids. Trimming cost V 2 bases and J 6 bases; bases outside gene matches: 7. CDR1 and CDR2 (germline): SGDLS, YYNGEE. Here the CDR3 reads CASSVEGAGAEAFF. CDR3 nucleotides: TGTGCCAGCAGCGTGGAGGGGGCAGGCGCTGAAGCTTTCTTT.

The V and J genes are TRBV27 and TRBJ2-4; 8 bases map to TRBD1. J gave up 1 base and V 2 bases, and 4 bases lay outside the gene matches. Germline lookup yields CDR1 MNHEY and CDR2 SMNVEV (reference sequence). The CDR3 runs 16 residues. In DNA, the CDR3 is TGTGCCAGCAGTTTACAGGGGGCTGGCGCCAAAAACATTCAGTACTTC. Its protein product is CASSLQGAGAKNIQYF.

The chain combines TRBV6-1 with TRBJ1-2, with a tentative D call TRBD1 (6 bases). Trimming pared 0 bases from V and 1 base from J, leaving 9 bases between. Germline V gene lookup returns CDR1 MNHNS and CDR2 SASEGT. The CDR3 has 15 residues. CDR3 sequence: CASSEATGLNYGYTF. The CDR3, as DNA: TGTGCCAGCAGTGAAGCAACAGGGCTTAACTATGGCTACACCTTC.

CDR3 coding DNA: TGCAGCGTTCGAGCCTTAAATCAGAACACCGGGGAGCTGTTTTTT. Translation: CSVRALNQNTGELFF. The genes are TRBV29-1 and TRBJ2-2; no definite D call. V was trimmed by 5 bases and J by 1 base, leaving 14 bases between them. Per germline, CDR1 SQVTM and CDR2 ANQGSEA. The CDR3 is made up of 15 amino acids.

The chain couples TRBV5-1 to TRBJ2-7, with 9 bases matching TRBD2. This CDR3 contains 15 residues. Germline V CDR1 and CDR2: SGHRS, YFSETQ. The ends lost 7 bases at V and 2 bases at J; junction bases unmatched: 10. The chain's CDR3 is CASSRGLATTYEQYF. CDR3 bases: TGCGCCAGCTCTAGGGGACTAGCAACGACCTACGAGCAGTACTTC.

The J gene is TRBJ1-6, the V gene TRBV7-9, with 10 nucleotides matching TRBD1. The CDR3 runs to 17 residues. CDR1 SEHNR and CDR2 FQNEAQ come from the germline V gene (reference sequence). Trimming removed 3 bases from V and 6 bases from J; junction bases left unmatched: 8. The CDR3, as DNA: TGTGCCAGCAGCTTCCCCCGGGGGACAGGGGCTAATTCACCCCTCCACTTT. It yields the protein CASSFPRGTGANSPLHF.